This T cell receptor (beta chain) was profiled in a study of T cell changes during pregnancy in multiple sclerosis. The CDR3 is 14 residues long. V lost 5 bases to trimming and J lost 8 bases; unmatched junction nucleotides: 5. Germline loops: CDR1 SGHTA, CDR2 FQGTGA. The table came from immunoSEQ multiplex PCR; TCRdb's copy has only in-frame clones and leaves some out. Of approximately 44,000 clones listed, around 90% were seen once; the top ten hold 0.73%. This chain uses TRBV7-3 with TRBJ2-1; 11 nucleotides match TRBD1. This TCR was sampled from a female donor with multiple sclerosis, enrolled in a pregnancy study. The sequencing here drew on CD4+ T cells from peripheral blood mononuclear cells, taken before pregnancy. This CDR3 is CASSPGQGGDEQFF. CDR3 DNA sequence: TGTGCCAGCAGCCCGGGACAGGGGGGAGATGAGCAGTTCTTC.